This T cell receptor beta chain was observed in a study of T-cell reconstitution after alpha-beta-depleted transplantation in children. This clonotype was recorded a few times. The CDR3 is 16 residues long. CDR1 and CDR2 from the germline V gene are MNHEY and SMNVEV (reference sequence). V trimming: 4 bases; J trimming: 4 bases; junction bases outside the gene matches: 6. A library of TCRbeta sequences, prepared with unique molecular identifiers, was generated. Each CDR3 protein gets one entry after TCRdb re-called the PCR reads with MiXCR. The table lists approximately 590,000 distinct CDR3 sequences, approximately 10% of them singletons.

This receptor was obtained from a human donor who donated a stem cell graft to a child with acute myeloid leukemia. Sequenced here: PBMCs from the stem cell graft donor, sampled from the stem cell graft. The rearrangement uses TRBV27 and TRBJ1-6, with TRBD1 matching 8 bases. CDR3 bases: TGTGCCAGCAGTTCGCAGGACAGGGTGTATAATTCACCCCTCCACTTT. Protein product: CASSSQDRVYNSPLHF.